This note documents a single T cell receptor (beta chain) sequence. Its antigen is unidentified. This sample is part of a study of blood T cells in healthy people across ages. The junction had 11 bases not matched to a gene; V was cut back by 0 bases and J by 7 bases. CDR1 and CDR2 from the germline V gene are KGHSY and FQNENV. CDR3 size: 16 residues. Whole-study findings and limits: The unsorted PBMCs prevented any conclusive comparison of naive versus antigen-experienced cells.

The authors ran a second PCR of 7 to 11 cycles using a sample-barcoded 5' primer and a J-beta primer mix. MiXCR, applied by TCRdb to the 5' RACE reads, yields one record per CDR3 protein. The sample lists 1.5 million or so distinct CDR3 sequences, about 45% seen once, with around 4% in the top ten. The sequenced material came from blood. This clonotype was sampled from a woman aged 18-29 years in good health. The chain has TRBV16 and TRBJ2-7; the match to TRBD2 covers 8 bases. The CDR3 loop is CASSQSSAGAHNEQYF. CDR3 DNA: TGTGCCAGCAGCCAATCTTCAGCGGGGGCCCACAATGAGCAGTACTTC.